This section outlines one T cell receptor beta chain sequence together with its context. The sample is drawn from a study of cytomegalovirus exposure and HLA in healthy donors. Study-level background: The 100 million to 140 million unique TCR beta sequences, from roughly 170 million T cells, were found by an earlier analysis.

Germline trimming cut 2 bases from V and 2 bases from J; bases unmatched to any gene: 5. The CDR3 is 16 residues long. Per the germline V gene, CDR1 is SGHRS and CDR2 is YFSETQ. This PCR relied on a set of 60 Vbeta primers and 13 Jbeta primers. The assay was immunoSEQ multiplex PCR, and TCRdb's table has in-frame clones only and misses some. The ten top clones account for about 6.5%, within a sample of under 200,000 clones. The clonotype originates from a man aged 25 to 40 in good health and CMV-seronegative. The chain couples TRBV5-1 to TRBJ2-5; 11 nucleotides agree with TRBD2. Sequencing was performed on PBMCs. CDR3 sequence: CASSFGTSGAQETQYF. As DNA, the CDR3 is TGCGCCAGCAGCTTCGGGACTAGCGGAGCTCAAGAGACCCAGTACTTC. Based on the CDR3 plus reference TRBV5-1 and TRBJ2-5, the full variable domain is KAGVTQTPRYLIKTRGQQVTLSCSPISGHRSVSWYQQTPGQGLQFLFEYFSETQRNKGNFPGRFSGRQFSNSRSEMNVSTLELGDSALYLCASSFGTSGAQETQYFGPGTRLLVL.